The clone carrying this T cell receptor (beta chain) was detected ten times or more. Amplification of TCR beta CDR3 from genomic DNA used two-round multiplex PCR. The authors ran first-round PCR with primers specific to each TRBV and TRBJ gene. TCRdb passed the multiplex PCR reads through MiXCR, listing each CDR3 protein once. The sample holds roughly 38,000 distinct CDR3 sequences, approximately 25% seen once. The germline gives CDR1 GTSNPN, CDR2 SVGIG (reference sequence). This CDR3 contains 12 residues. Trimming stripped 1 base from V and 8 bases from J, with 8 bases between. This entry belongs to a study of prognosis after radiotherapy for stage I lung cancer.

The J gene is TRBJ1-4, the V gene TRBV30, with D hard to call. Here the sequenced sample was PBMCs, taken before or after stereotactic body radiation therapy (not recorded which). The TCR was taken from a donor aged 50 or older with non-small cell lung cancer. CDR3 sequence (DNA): TGTGCCTGGAGTGGGACTCGGGAAAAACTGTTTTTT. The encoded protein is CAWSGTREKLFF.